The sequence of this TCR beta chain was determined in a study of T cells in Graves' hyperthyroidism and ophthalmopathy. PBMCs were derived from roughly 10 ml fresh peripheral blood. Regions amplified from RNA transcripts were the TCR beta CDR3 regions. Using the HTBI primer set, a first-round RT-PCR was run on the TCR CDR3. TCRdb redid the calling of the multiplex PCR reads with MiXCR, one entry per CDR3 protein. The sample carries around 400,000 distinct CDR3 sequences, around 15% recorded once. This clonotype showed up many times. Antigen specificity is unknown. Germline loops: CDR1 SGHRS, CDR2 YFSETQ. The V end lost 4 bases, the J end lost 0 bases, and 10 bases lay between the germline ends. This CDR3 has 15 amino acids. Study observations and caveats: Most thyroid clonotypes expanded above 0.001 appeared in blood too. Ophthalmopathy onset followed model prediction by a median about seven months.

The sequence derives from a woman in her sixties or seventies with Graves' ophthalmopathy. The specimen was blood. This chain connects TRBV5-1 to TRBJ2-2, with D unresolved. The CDR3 nucleotides are TGCGCCAGCAGCGGCACAATAACGAACACCGGGGAGCTGTTTTTT. It translates to CASSGTITNTGELFF. The full variable domain, completed using reference TRBV5-1 and TRBJ2-2, is KAGVTQTPRYLIKTRGQQVTLSCSPISGHRSVSWYQQTPGQGLQFLFEYFSETQRNKGNFPGRFSGRQFSNSRSEMNVSTLELGDSALYLCASSGTITNTGELFFGEGSRLTVL.